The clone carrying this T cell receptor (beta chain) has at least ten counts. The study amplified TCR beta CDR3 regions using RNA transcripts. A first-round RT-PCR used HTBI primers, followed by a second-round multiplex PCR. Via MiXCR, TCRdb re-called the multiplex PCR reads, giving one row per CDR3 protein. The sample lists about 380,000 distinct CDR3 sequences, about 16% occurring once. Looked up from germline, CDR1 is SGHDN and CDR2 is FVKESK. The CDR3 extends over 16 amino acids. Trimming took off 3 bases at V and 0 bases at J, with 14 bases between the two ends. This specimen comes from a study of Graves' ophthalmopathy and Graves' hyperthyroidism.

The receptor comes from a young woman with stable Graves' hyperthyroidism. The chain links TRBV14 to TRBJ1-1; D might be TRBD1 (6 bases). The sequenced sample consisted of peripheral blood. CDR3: CASSHWDKRLNTEAFF. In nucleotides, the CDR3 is TGTGCCAGCAGCCATTGGGACAAAAGATTGAACACTGAAGCTTTCTTT.